This T cell receptor (beta chain) stems from a study of CD8 T cells in Susac syndrome. V was trimmed by 3 bases and J by 1 base, leaving 18 bases between them. The CDR3 covers 17 residues. With random hexamers, roughly 0.5 to 1 ug RNA was reverse transcribed. MiXCR, run by TCRdb on the immunoSEQ multiplex PCR reads, gives a single entry per CDR3 protein. This sample yields more than 100,000 distinct CDR3 sequences, of which about 95% are seen a single time; roughly 0.13% belongs to the top ten. Negative magnetic isolation gave CD8+ and CD4+ cells; FACS enriched CD8+ TEMRA. The V gene is TRBV23-1, the J gene TRBJ2-5; D is possibly TRBD1 (7 bases). TRBV23-1 is an ORF; its function is uncertain. The clonotype comes from a human donor in good health. The sample was CD4+ T cells from PBMCs. The CDR3 here is CASSQGGDREVQETQYF. Written as DNA, the CDR3 is TGCGCCAGCAGTCAGGGGGGAGACAGGGAGGTCCAAGAGACCCAGTACTTC.